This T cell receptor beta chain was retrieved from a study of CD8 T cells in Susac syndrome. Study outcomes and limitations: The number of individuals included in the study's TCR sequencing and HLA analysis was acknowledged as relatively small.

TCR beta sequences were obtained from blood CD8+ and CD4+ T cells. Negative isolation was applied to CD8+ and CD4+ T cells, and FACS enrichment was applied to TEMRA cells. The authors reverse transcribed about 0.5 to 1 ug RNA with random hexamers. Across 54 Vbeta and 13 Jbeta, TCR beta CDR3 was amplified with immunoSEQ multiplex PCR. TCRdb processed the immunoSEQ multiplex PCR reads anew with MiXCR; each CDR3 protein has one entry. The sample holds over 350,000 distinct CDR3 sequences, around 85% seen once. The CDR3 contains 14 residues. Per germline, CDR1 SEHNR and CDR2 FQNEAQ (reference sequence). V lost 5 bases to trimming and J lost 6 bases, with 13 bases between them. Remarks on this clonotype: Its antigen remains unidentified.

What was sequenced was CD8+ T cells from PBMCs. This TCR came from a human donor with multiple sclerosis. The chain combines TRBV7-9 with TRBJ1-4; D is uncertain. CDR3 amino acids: CASSKSPAHEKLFF. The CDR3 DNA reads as TGTGCCAGCAGCAAGAGCCCGGCTCATGAAAAACTGTTTTTT.